This TCR beta chain comes out of a study of cytomegalovirus exposure and HLA in healthy donors. The ends lost 4 bases at V and 1 base at J; junction bases unmatched: 6. Germline CDR1 and CDR2: LGHNA and YSLEER. This CDR3 region has 15 residues. PCR used 60 Vbeta primers and 13 Jbeta primers. Sequencing used immunoSEQ multiplex PCR; TCRdb keeps in-frame clones, though not all of them. The sample lists 140,000 to 150,000 clones; approximately 78% were seen once. Study-wide points: In most subjects, TCR beta sequences reportedly gave accurate predictions of HLA-A and HLA-B alleles. Previously analyzed data showed that most TCR beta V segments were productive at a frequency of about 90% or about 30%.

This clone was found once. Its antigen is undetermined. This TCR was sampled from a woman aged 18-29 years in good health and CMV-seropositive. Sample: PBMCs. The rearrangement joins TRBV4-3 to TRBJ2-7, with TRBD2 identical over 8 bases. Here the CDR3 reads CASSPGLAPSYEQYF. In DNA form, the CDR3 reads TGCGCCAGCAGCCCTGGACTAGCCCCATCCTACGAGCAGTACTTC.